The 2 T cell receptor beta chains in this list originate from one sample, sequenced in a study of cytomegalovirus exposure and HLA in healthy donors. PCR primers comprised 60 Vbeta and 13 Jbeta primers. Profiled with immunoSEQ multiplex PCR; TCRdb holds only in-frame clones, not every one. The sample comprises 90,000 to 120,000 clones, roughly 80% of which are singletons, and roughly 2.6% rests with the top ten. Sequencing used PBMCs. These receptors came from a young man in good health and CMV-seropositive.

The rearrangement joins TRBV6-4 to TRBJ1-5; no definite D call. The CDR3 is 15 residues long. The germline CDR1 and CDR2 sequences are MRHNA and SNTAGT. With 4 bases removed from V and 6 bases from J, the gap between germline ends came to 16 bases. The DNA for the CDR3 is TGTGCCAGCAGTGCAAGAGGAGGGTCAAGTCAGCCCCAGCATTTT. Amino acid sequence: CASSARGGSSQPQHF.

The chain links TRBV9 to TRBJ2-3, with 11 bases aligning to TRBD2. CDR1 and CDR2 (germline): SGDLS, YYNGEE. V gave up 4 bases and J gave up 3 bases; unmatched junction bases: 7. The CDR3 extends over 16 amino acids. CDR3 in DNA: TGTGCCAGCAGCACCACGACTAGCGGGATGACAGATACGCAGTATTTT. It specifies CASSTTTSGMTDTQYF.